Listed below are T cell receptor beta chains from one sample, sequenced in a study of shared clonotypes between healthy human individuals. Libraries were prepared by immunoSEQ multiplex PCR; TCRdb keeps only in-frame clonotypes and omits some of them. The table has around 2.1 million clones, under 95% seen once. Sequencing input: naive CD8+ T cells from PBMCs. The receptors stem from a man aged 18 to 29 in good health. Some clones in this sample may be carry-over from other donors' samples. Both conserved end residues are trimmed from each CDR3. The D gene is left open where the match is weak.

J gene,D gene,V gene,CDR3 protein
TRBJ2-1,TRBD2,TRBV27,ASSTGTSLYNEQF
TRBJ1-2,NA,TRBV29-1,SVPSGAGYT
TRBJ1-3,NA,TRBV28,ASSPPKSSGNTIY
TRBJ1-1,NA,TRBV4-3,ASSQVGRGTEAF
TRBJ1-1,TRBD1,TRBV29-1,SLARDRGFDTEAF
TRBJ1-1,NA,TRBV5-5,ASSFVLGGLQNTEAF
TRBJ2-2,NA,TRBV30,AWDGIWTTPTGELF
TRBJ2-7,TRBD1,TRBV10-3,AISYDRAPYEQY
TRBJ1-3,TRBD1,TRBV4-3,ASSQSGTGRRSGNTIY
TRBJ1-2,NA,TRBV4-3,ASSQGRGASYGYT
TRBJ2-7,NA,TRBV27,ASSLSGGGGYEQY
TRBJ2-2,NA,TRBV6-5,ASTTRGGRPGELF
TRBJ2-5,NA,TRBV7-8,ASSSRLDSSQETQY
TRBJ1-2,NA,TRBV28,ASSSPVDWDYGYT
TRBJ1-5,NA,TRBV27,ASSLSWVGNQPQH
TRBJ2-3,TRBD2,TRBV4-1,ASSPGLAGPQPFTDTQY
TRBJ2-2,NA,TRBV13,ASSLEGGPNTGELF
TRBJ1-4,NA,TRBV5-1,ASSLGWADLNRNEKLF
TRBJ2-7,NA,TRBV21-1,ASSKKASSYEQY
TRBJ1-1,NA,TRBV7-2,ASSVDTRGDTEAF
TRBJ1-5,NA,TRBV6-1,ASRNRVPSNQPQH
TRBJ1-2,NA,TRBV7-7,ATGPLLYGYT
TRBJ1-3,NA,TRBV14,ASSQGRLERNTIY
TRBJ2-7,NA,TRBV5-6,ASSLRLGEQY
TRBJ2-7,TRBD2,TRBV10-1,AEGLAGGKDNEQY
TRBJ1-1,NA,TRBV28,ASSDRVVVTEAF
TRBJ2-3,NA,TRBV7-8,ASGTRTDTQY
TRBJ2-1,NA,TRBV27,ASIGRAIGRNEQF